There are a few counts of the clone carrying this T cell receptor (beta chain). The antigen remains undetermined. Amplification targeted TCR beta CDR3 regions from RNA transcripts. TCR CDR3 regions were first amplified by RT-PCR with HTBI primers. TCRdb used MiXCR to reprocess the multiplex PCR reads, holding one entry per CDR3 protein. The repertoire holds about 560,000 distinct CDR3 sequences, with roughly 14% as singletons. This record comes from a study of T cells in Graves' hyperthyroidism and ophthalmopathy. Study-level points and caveats: Blood samples included most of the expanded thyroid clonotypes exceeding 0.001.

CDR1 is MGHRA and CDR2 is YSYEKL in the germline V gene. V lost 0 bases, J lost 3 bases, and 15 bases lay in between. This CDR3 contains 17 residues. This receptor was obtained from a woman in her twenties or thirties with Graves' hyperthyroidism. The rearrangement joins TRBV4-1 to TRBJ1-5, with TRBD1 as a possible D gene (5 bases). What was sequenced was blood. The CDR3 DNA is TGCGCCAGCAGCCAAGAATCAGGTCCAGGGTTCAATCAGCCCCAGCATTTT. Amino acids: CASSQESGPGFNQPQHF.